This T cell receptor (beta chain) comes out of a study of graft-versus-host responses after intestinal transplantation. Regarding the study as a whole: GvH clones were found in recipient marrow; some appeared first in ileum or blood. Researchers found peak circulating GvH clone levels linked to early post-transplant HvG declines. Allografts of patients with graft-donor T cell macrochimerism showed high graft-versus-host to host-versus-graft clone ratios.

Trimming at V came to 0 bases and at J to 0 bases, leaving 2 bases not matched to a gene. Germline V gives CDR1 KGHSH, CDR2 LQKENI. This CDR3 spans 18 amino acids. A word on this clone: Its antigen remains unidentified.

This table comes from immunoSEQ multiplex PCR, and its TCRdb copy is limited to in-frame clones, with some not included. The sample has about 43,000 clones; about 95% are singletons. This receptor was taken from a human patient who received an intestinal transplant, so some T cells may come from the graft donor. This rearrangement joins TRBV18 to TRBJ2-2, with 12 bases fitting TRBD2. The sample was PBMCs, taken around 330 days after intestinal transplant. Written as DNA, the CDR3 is TGTGCCAGCTCACCACCTGGACTAGCGGGATCGAACACCGGGGAGCTGTTTTTT. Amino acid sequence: CASSPPGLAGSNTGELFF.